These 25 T cell receptor beta chains share one sample of origin, sequenced in a study of cytomegalovirus exposure and HLA in healthy donors. PCR was performed using 60 Vbeta and 13 Jbeta primers. TCRdb's table, derived via immunoSEQ multiplex PCR, lists solely in-frame clones and lacks some. The sample consists of some 250,000 clones, around 81% of them appearing once. What was sequenced was PBMCs. The receptors were gathered from a woman aged 60-75 years in good health and CMV-seropositive.

The gene calls are TRBV27 and TRBJ1-4; 7 bases are a match to TRBD1. The CDR3 sequence is 15 residues long. Germline V gene lookup returns CDR1 MNHEY and CDR2 SMNVEV (reference sequence). The J segment lost 0 bases and the V segment lost 6 bases, leaving 4 bases of the junction unmatched. The CDR3 DNA is TGTGCCAGCAGCCGTACAGGGGCAACTAATGAAAAACTGTTTTTT. Translation gives CASSRTGATNEKLFF. The full variable domain, rest sourced from reference TRBV27 and TRBJ1-4, is EAQVTQNPRYLITVTGKKLTVTCSQNMNHEYMSWYRQDPGLGLRQIYYSMNVEVTDKGDVPEGYKVSRKEKRNFPLILESPSPNQTSLYFCASSRTGATNEKLFFGSGTQLSVL.

The rearrangement joins TRBV20-1 to TRBJ2-5, with TRBD1 identical over 9 bases. CDR3 length equals 11 residues. Germline V gene sequence: CDR1 DFQATT, CDR2 SNEGSKA (reference sequence). Germline trimming cut 8 bases from V and 4 bases from J; bases unmatched to any gene: 2. The CDR3 sequence is CSTDRGETQYF. CDR3 sequence (DNA): TGCAGTACGGACAGGGGAGAGACCCAGTACTTC.

Here the CDR3 DNA reads TGCGCCAGCAGCAGCGGACCAGGGGGGGAGACCCAGTACTTC. Protein sequence: CASSSGPGGETQYF. The V call is TRBV5-1, the J call TRBJ2-5, with D possibly being TRBD1 (7 bases). The CDR3 consists of 14 residues. CDR1 SGHRS and CDR2 YFSETQ come from the germline V gene. V dropped 4 bases and J dropped 5 bases, with 15 bases sitting between them.

V and J are TRBV9 and TRBJ1-5; the D gene is possibly TRBD1 (6 bases). Germline V lookup: CDR1 SGDLS, CDR2 YYNGEE. The CDR3 spans 15 residues. Trimming stripped 3 bases from V and 3 bases from J, with 13 bases between. The CDR3 DNA reads TGTGCCAGCAGCGAGTCCGACAGGAACAATCAGCCCCAGCATTTT. It encodes CASSESDRNNQPQHF.

This clone appeared a few times. This CDR3 reads CASSLQGGDTEAFF. The DNA of the CDR3 is TGTGCCAGCAGCTTACAGGGAGGCGACACTGAAGCTTTCTTT. V and J are TRBV7-3 and TRBJ1-1; D might be TRBD1 (5 bases). Trimming took 2 bases from V and 3 from J, leaving 10 bases between them. CDR3 length equals 14 residues. Germline CDR1 SGHTA, CDR2 FQGTGA.

The genes are TRBV6-1 and TRBJ2-5; 8 nucleotides agree with TRBD2. Germline lookup yields CDR1 MNHNS and CDR2 SASEGT. The length of the CDR3 is 14 residues. Germline trimming cut 0 bases from V and 11 bases from J; bases unmatched to any gene: 8. The CDR3 nucleotides are TGTGCCAGCAGTGAAGCGCGCGGGGGGTATTCGCAGTACTTC. It encodes CASSEARGGYSQYF.

The chain combines TRBV18 with TRBJ2-7; 9 bases map to TRBD1. CDR1 is KGHSH, CDR2 LQKENI, per germline. This CDR3 spans 14 amino acids. Trimming at V came to 4 bases and at J to 7 bases, leaving 8 bases not matched to a gene. The CDR3 DNA reads as TGTGCCAGCTCACGCGAACAGGGGGCATGGGAGCAGTACTTC. Translating it yields CASSREQGAWEQYF.

This chain connects TRBV7-9 to TRBJ2-3, with TRBD2 matching over 8 bases. V gave up 5 bases and J gave up 7 bases; unmatched junction bases: 14. The CDR3 totals 16 residues. Germline V gene sequence: CDR1 SEHNR, CDR2 FQNEAQ (reference sequence). DNA for the CDR3: TGTGCCAGCAGCGGCAGGGGAGAGCGGGAGTGGTATACGCAGTATTTT. Translating gives CASSGRGEREWYTQYF.

The chain employs TRBV5-1 and TRBJ2-2; possibly TRBD1 for D (6 bases). V was trimmed by 2 bases and J by 5 bases, leaving 10 bases between them. Germline values: CDR1 SGHRS, CDR2 YFSETQ. There are 14 residues in the CDR3. CDR3 residues: CASSFSGVTGELFF. In nucleotides, the CDR3 is TGCGCCAGCAGCTTCTCAGGGGTTACCGGGGAGCTGTTTTTT.

The chain employs TRBV11-2 and TRBJ2-2; D possibly corresponds to TRBD2 (5 bases). The germline V gene encodes CDR1 SGHAT and CDR2 FQNNGV. This CDR3 region has 15 residues. V was shortened by 3 bases and J by 0 bases, with 8 bases between the two germline ends. CDR3 coding DNA: TGTGCCAGCAGCTTTGGCGGGTCGAACACCGGGGAGCTGTTTTTT. Its protein is CASSFGGSNTGELFF.

V and J are TRBV6-1 and TRBJ2-3, with TRBD1 as a possible D gene (5 bases). Germline values: CDR1 MNHNS, CDR2 SASEGT. With 3 bases removed from V and 2 bases from J, the gap between germline ends came to 12 bases. There are 15 residues in the CDR3. CDR3 sequence reads: CASSDSQGLTDTQYF. Written as DNA, the CDR3 is TGTGCCAGCAGTGATAGCCAGGGCCTCACAGATACGCAGTATTTT.

The rearrangement links TRBV27 to TRBJ2-2; no definite D call. The germline V and J ends were trimmed by 3 bases and 3 bases, with 8 bases remaining between them. CDR1 and CDR2 from the germline V gene are MNHEY and SMNVEV (reference sequence). The CDR3 totals 14 residues. CDR3 loop: CASSFEPHTGELFF. CDR3 bases: TGTGCCAGCAGTTTTGAGCCACACACCGGGGAGCTGTTTTTT.

This chain links TRBV7-3 with TRBJ2-2; 11 bases are shared with TRBD2. V was clipped by 5 bases and J by 4 bases; unmatched bases: 6. CDR3 length equals 16 residues. From germline, CDR1 is SGHTA and CDR2 FQGTGA. The CDR3 loop is CASSPWGLAVTGELFF. CDR3 DNA sequence: TGTGCCAGCAGCCCCTGGGGACTAGCGGTCACCGGGGAGCTGTTTTTT.

The chain combines TRBV19 with TRBJ2-1; 10 nucleotides line up with TRBD2. Germline V gene lookup returns CDR1 LNHDA and CDR2 SQIVND (reference sequence). The CDR3 spans 16 residues. V lost 3 bases, J lost 4 bases, and 6 bases stayed unmatched. Here the CDR3 DNA reads TGTGCCAGTAGTATGAGGACTAGCGGCCTATACAATGAGCAGTTCTTC. Translated: CASSMRTSGLYNEQFF.

This rearrangement joins TRBV19 to TRBJ2-1, with D tentatively TRBD2 (6 bases). This CDR3 comprises 14 residues. Trimming left V 3 bases short and J 6 bases short, with 12 bases between. Per germline, CDR1 LNHDA and CDR2 SQIVND (reference sequence). CDR3 DNA: TGTGCCAGTAGTATTACGGGACTTTTCAATGAGCAGTTCTTC. It encodes CASSITGLFNEQFF.

This clone has just a few counts. The V and J genes are TRBV2 and TRBJ2-1; 11 positions match TRBD2. V lost 1 base to trimming and J lost 9 bases; unmatched junction nucleotides: 5. This CDR3 has 15 amino acids. The germline V gene has CDR1 SNHLY and CDR2 FYNNEI. CDR3 in amino acids: CASSEELAGVGEQFF. CDR3 nucleotides: TGTGCCAGCAGTGAAGAACTAGCGGGAGTAGGTGAGCAGTTCTTC.

The CDR3 is CASSRTSGAVTQYF. DNA of the CDR3: TGTGCCAGCAGCCGGACTAGCGGTGCCGTGACCCAGTACTTC. V gene TRBV7-2 combines with J gene TRBJ2-5, with 10 positions matching TRBD2. The germline CDR1 and CDR2 sequences are SGHTA and FQGNSA. Trimming at V came to 5 bases and at J to 7 bases, leaving 7 bases not matched to a gene. The CDR3 consists of 14 residues.

This chain links TRBV5-1 with TRBJ2-5; 9 bases fit TRBD1. The CDR3 is 14 amino acids. The J segment lost 4 bases and the V segment lost 4 bases, leaving 5 bases of the junction unmatched. Germline-derived CDR1 and CDR2 are SGHRS and YFSETQ. The CDR3 DNA is TGCGCCAGCAGCCTCCCGACAGGGGGAGAGACCCAGTACTTC. Its translation: CASSLPTGGETQYF.

The V and J genes are TRBV7-2 and TRBJ2-5; 7 nucleotides line up with TRBD1. V dropped 6 bases and J dropped 0; count of bases not matched to a gene: 10. The CDR3 runs 16 residues. Germline-derived CDR1 and CDR2 are SGHTA and FQGNSA. The CDR3 nucleotides read TGTGCCAGCAGATTCCGGGACAGACGGTACCAAGAGACCCAGTACTTC. Its protein product is CASRFRDRRYQETQYF.

This rearrangement joins TRBV7-9 to TRBJ2-4; the D gene is possibly TRBD1 (5 bases). Germline values: CDR1 SEHNR, CDR2 FQNEAQ (reference sequence). The CDR3 spans 14 residues. V dropped 8 bases and J dropped 1 base, with 12 bases sitting between them. CDR3 DNA sequence: TGTGCCAGCGGGCCAAAGGGGGCCAAAAACATTCAGTACTTC. Amino acid sequence: CASGPKGAKNIQYF.

V usage is TRBV27 and J usage is TRBJ1-1, with TRBD1 as a possible D gene (6 bases). Trimming stripped 6 bases from V and 1 base from J, with 12 bases between. The CDR3 covers 14 residues. The germline gives CDR1 MNHEY, CDR2 SMNVEV (reference sequence). This chain's CDR3 is CASRYRAANTEAFF. The DNA for the CDR3 is TGTGCCAGCAGGTACAGGGCCGCGAACACTGAAGCTTTCTTT.

The CDR3: CSVQTGGSYNEQFF. CDR3 bases: TGCAGCGTCCAAACAGGGGGCTCCTACAATGAGCAGTTCTTC. J is TRBJ2-1 and V is TRBV29-1; 8 bases fit TRBD1. Germline CDR1 and CDR2: SQVTM and ANQGSEA. The CDR3 loop spans 14 amino acids. J was trimmed by 0 bases and V by 6 bases; bases with no gene match: 4.

Concerning this clone itself: Other DNA sequences in the same sample also yield this CDR3. The chain carries TRBV7-9 and TRBJ1-1, with unresolved D. The V end was cut by 5 bases, the J end by 2 bases, with 9 bases between. Germline CDR1 SEHNR, CDR2 FQNEAQ (reference sequence). The CDR3 runs 13 residues. The CDR3 spells CASSLRGNTEAFF. The DNA of the CDR3 is TGTGCCAGCAGCCTCCGGGGAAACACTGAAGCTTTCTTT.

The chain recombines TRBV28 with TRBJ2-7; D might be TRBD1 (6 bases). The CDR3 spans 14 residues. Trimming left V 2 bases short and J 5 bases short, with 13 bases between. Germline CDR1 and CDR2: MDHEN and SYDVKM. The CDR3 loop reads CASSLQPKGDEQYF. For the CDR3, the DNA is TGTGCCAGCAGTTTACAACCTAAGGGGGACGAGCAGTACTTC.

This chain uses TRBV5-1 with TRBJ2-7, with D possibly TRBD2 on 7 matching bases. Germline-derived CDR1 and CDR2 are SGHRS and YFSETQ. Deletions cut 3 bases from V and 2 bases from J, with 12 bases between. The CDR3 consists of 14 residues. CDR3 DNA: TGCGCCAGCAGCTCGAGCGGGACACCCTACGAGCAGTACTTC. It translates to CASSSSGTPYEQYF.